This T cell receptor (beta chain) stems from a study of neurological immune-mediated disorders. Trimming pared 0 bases from V and 1 base from J, leaving 8 bases between. The CDR3 extends over 15 amino acids. In germline, CDR1 is SGDLS, CDR2 YYNGEE. There are many counts of this clonotype. Its antigen is not identified. Study-level results: No CDR3 amino acid sequences were shared by expanded clones across subjects, suggesting private repertoires in all groups. HTLV-1-associated myelopathy displayed the greatest TCR clonal expansion, and multiple sclerosis exhibited the smallest, lower than that of healthy controls.

The cDNA came from 5'RACE, which used 10-nucleotide random UMIs. MiXCR, applied by TCRdb to the 5' RACE reads, yields one record per CDR3 protein. Of just over 30,000 distinct CDR3 sequences listed, under 6.5% are singletons. Healthy controls consisted of blood bank volunteers in Maryland, USA. Input material: CD4+ T cells from blood. The receptor's source is a woman aged 50 to 60 in good health. This chain uses TRBV9 with TRBJ1-5; weak D call: TRBD1 (5 bases). CDR3: CASSVGTLSNQPQHF. CDR3 nucleotide sequence: TGTGCCAGCAGCGTAGGGACACTCAGCAATCAGCCCCAGCATTTT.